This T cell receptor beta chain was documented in a study of blood T cell repertoires in COVID-19. TCRdb keeps only in-frame clones here, not all; method: immunoSEQ multiplex PCR. Of about 200,000 clones in the sample, less than 95% were seen once. The germline V gene has CDR1 GTSNPN and CDR2 SVGIG (reference sequence). CDR3 length equals 15 residues. Trimming took 0 bases from V and 5 from J, leaving 14 bases between them. The TCR originated in a man under 40 with COVID-19, enrolled during active disease. The sequenced material came from peripheral blood. The V and J genes are TRBV30 and TRBJ1-5; a weak D match, TRBD1 (5 bases). The CDR3 sequence: CAWSVPGLGDQPQHF. The CDR3 DNA follows: TGTGCCTGGAGTGTACCAGGGCTAGGCGATCAGCCCCAGCATTTT.